Listed below are T cell receptor beta chains from one sample, sequenced in a study of cytomegalovirus exposure and HLA in healthy donors. Libraries were prepared by immunoSEQ multiplex PCR; TCRdb keeps only in-frame clonotypes and omits some of them. The data hold some 120,000 clones, with 60% to 85% observed a single time. Sequenced material: PBMCs. Every receptor here comes from a man aged 30-40 years in good health and CMV-seronegative. CDR3s leave out the opening cysteine and the closing phenylalanine or tryptophan. The D gene is left open where the match is weak.

V gene	D gene	CDR3 protein
TRBV1	.	TSSLLGSNEKLF
TRBV9	TRBD2	ASTLAGTGELF
TRBV7-2	TRBD1	ASSTRQGDGQY
TRBV30	.	AWSKIGVWETQY
TRBV5-1	.	ASSLPTLQEAF
TRBV19	.	ASRTVPEDTEAF
TRBV5-6	TRBD1	ASSLMGTGEETQY
TRBV7-3	TRBD1	ASSLTLTGTAWGTDTQY
TRBV5-8	.	ASSVGQYSNQPQH
TRBV18	TRBD1	ASSPDRLDSYEQY
TRBV7-2	TRBD1	ASSPEGAGNEKLF
TRBV28	TRBD2	ASPDSGLAGPPYNEQF
TRBV28	.	ASRRSAGKNTEAF
TRBV2	.	ASSEGEGGHEQY
TRBV5-6	.	ASSLAQFPYEQY
TRBV9	.	ASSVRAGYNEKLF
TRBV6-5	.	ASSYSTANGYT
TRBV9	.	ASSILSVTLYNEQF
TRBV18	TRBD1	ASSPGTGHTEAF
TRBV11-2	TRBD1	ASSLTGAQETQY
TRBV7-2	.	ASPAGAYSGANVLT
TRBV19	TRBD1	ASSTGTGSYEQY
TRBV30	.	AWSYSYNYNSPLH
TRBV9	TRBD2	ASSPPSGENTDTQY
TRBV6-5	.	ASRTTGLNTEAF
TRBV7-2	TRBD1	ASSFRTGANTEAF
TRBV19	TRBD2	ASSIGSGSRVDTQY
TRBV14	TRBD1	ASSLTGGSYGYT
TRBV28	TRBD1	ASSLSSQGAVANQPQH
TRBV2	TRBD2	ASSLADYEQY
TRBV30	.	AWREGVNTGELF
TRBV7-3	.	ASSLTAGLGETQY
TRBV5-4	TRBD1	ASSKGQGPANYGYT
TRBV28	TRBD1	AITGTGVANEQF
TRBV29-1	TRBD1	SVGGTGGMETQY
TRBV28	.	ASSLLGRDNYEQY
TRBV4-2	TRBD1	ASSQVGRVRKTGDRPPQH
TRBV15	.	ATSAGQFSGANVLT
TRBV28	.	ALQGGYGYT
TRBV27	TRBD2	ASSIGTSRLDEQY
TRBV30	.	AWTPALRSADTQY
TRBV27	TRBD1	ASRRTGGIQPQH
TRBV2	TRBD2	ASSATSGRRYNEQF
TRBV13	TRBD1	ASSLAGQEGETQY
TRBV18	.	ASSPGRANTGELF
TRBV18	.	ASSITQGNQPQH
TRBV15	TRBD1	ATSRSDRDAGEQY
TRBV5-4	TRBD1	ASSGRDRAPYEQY
TRBV4-2	.	ASSQDGAGDDEQF
TRBV10-3	.	AITEFGKGYT
TRBV30	TRBD1	AWIGQGVGEKLF
TRBV5-1	TRBD1	ASSQGTGKSTEAF
TRBV19	TRBD1	ASNFAGQGGIYGYT
TRBV6-5	TRBD2	ASSSAGVGEQF
TRBV6-1	TRBD2	ASSEGGGPQEQY
TRBV19	TRBD1	ASTVRQGREQPQH